The 27 T cell receptor beta chains below come from one sample, sequenced in a study of CD8+ T cells in alopecia areata. Reverse transcription of extracted RNA yielded cDNA, which provided the sequencing template. Measured with immunoSEQ multiplex PCR; TCRdb has only the in-frame clones, and not every one. Of around 97,000 clones listed, 85% to 90% are singletons. Regarding treatment: oral pan-JAK inhibitor, 5-10 mg twice daily. The source was CD8+ T cells sorted from blood, collected at approximately week 30, from a patient treated with tofacitinib. The receptors here all came from a human donor with alopecia areata.

This clone occurred once. This rearrangement joins TRBV29-1 to TRBJ1-2; D unclear. This CDR3 has 13 amino acids. Germline V gives CDR1 SQVTM, CDR2 ANQGSEA. V was cut by 6 bases and J by 4 bases, with 15 bases left in between. The CDR3 is CSVLFDLAYGYTF. Written as DNA, the CDR3 is TGCAGCGTGCTGTTCGATCTGGCCTATGGCTACACCTTC.

The V and J genes are TRBV9 and TRBJ1-1; possibly TRBD1 for D (6 bases). There are 13 residues in the CDR3. Germline V gene sequence: CDR1 SGDLS, CDR2 YYNGEE. V lost 7 bases and J 5 bases, leaving 15 bases between the germline ends. CDR3 in DNA: TGTGCCAGCGGTGGGGGCGCAGGGACTGAAGCTTTCTTT. Amino acid sequence: CASGGGAGTEAFF.

This sequence joins TRBV11-2 and TRBJ2-7; the D is unclear. There are 12 residues in the CDR3. CDR1 and CDR2 from the germline V gene are SGHAT and FQNNGV. V dropped 5 bases and J dropped 3 bases, with 8 bases sitting between them. Here the CDR3 DNA reads TGTGCCAGCAGCCCGACGCTCTACGAGCAGTACTTC. This codes for CASSPTLYEQYF.

This CDR3 is CARSTGTGFNEQFF. DNA for the CDR3: TGTGCCAGGTCCACCGGGACAGGGTTCAATGAGCAGTTCTTC. The chain has TRBV2 and TRBJ2-1, with TRBD1 matching 9 bases. Germline values: CDR1 SNHLY, CDR2 FYNNEI. V trimming: 9 bases; J trimming: 6 bases; junction bases outside the gene matches: 9. This CDR3 spans 14 amino acids.

The chain uses TRBV7-2 and TRBJ2-6; TRBD1 matches 7 bases. V gave up 4 bases and J gave up 1 base; unmatched junction bases: 10. CDR1 and CDR2 from the germline V gene are SGHTA and FQGNSA. The CDR3 loop spans 18 amino acids. CDR3 sequence (DNA): TGTGCCAGCAGCTCCTGGGGGACAGAACATTCTGGGGCCAACGTCCTGACTTTC. This sequence encodes CASSSWGTEHSGANVLTF.

On this clone itself: The junction shows a germline mismatch at one end, possibly a read error. CDR3 amino acids: CASNLGTGAHEQYF. In nucleotides, the CDR3 is TGCGCCAGCAACTTGGGGACAGGGGCCCACGAGCAGTACTTC. The rearrangement uses TRBV5-1 and TRBJ2-7; TRBD1 matches 10 bases. The CDR3 has 14 amino acids. CDR1 SGHRS and CDR2 YFSETQ come from the germline V gene.

This clone came up a few times. The junction departs from the called germline gene at one end, perhaps through a read error. The chain links TRBV7-7 to TRBJ2-1; 7 bases agree with TRBD2. In germline, CDR1 is SSHAT, CDR2 FNYEAQ (reference sequence). The CDR3 extends over 15 amino acids. For the CDR3, the DNA is TGTGCTAGCAGCTTAGAGGCGGGAGCGAACAATGAGCAGTTCTTC. Its translation is CASSLEAGANNEQFF.

This clone has just one count. In DNA form, the CDR3 reads TGTGCCAGCAGCTTCTCCCTAGCGGGAGTCAATGAGCAGTTCTTC. It is translated as CASSFSLAGVNEQFF. The chain is built from TRBV13 and TRBJ2-1, with TRBD2 matching 10 bases. Germline assignment: CDR1 PRHDT and CDR2 FYEKMQ (reference sequence). V shed 3 bases and J 6 bases; nucleotides not matched to a gene: 5. This CDR3 region has 15 residues.

The chain couples TRBV9 to TRBJ2-7; no clear D gene. This CDR3 spans 14 amino acids. The germline V and J ends were trimmed by 3 bases and 2 bases, with 12 bases remaining between them. CDR1 and CDR2 from the germline V gene are SGDLS and YYNGEE. The CDR3 loop is CASSERTEPYEQYF. Written as DNA, the CDR3 is TGTGCCAGCAGCGAGAGGACGGAACCCTACGAGCAGTACTTC. Full variable domain (remainder filled in from reference TRBV9 and TRBJ2-7): DSGVTQTPKHLITATGQRVTLRCSPRSGDLSVYWYQQSLDQGLQFLIQYYNGEERAKGNILERFSAQQFPDLHSELNLSSLELGDSALYFCASSERTEPYEQYFGPGTRLTVT.

As concerns this clone: The junction shows a germline mismatch at one end, possibly a read error. CDR3 residues: CAWSIQSSYGQYF. CDR3 coding DNA: TGTGCCTGGAGTATACAGAGCTCCTACGGGCAGTACTTC. The chain recombines TRBV30 with TRBJ2-7, with D unresolved. CDR1 GTSNPN and CDR2 SVGIG come from the germline V gene (reference sequence). The CDR3 runs to 13 residues.

This sequence joins TRBV7-9 and TRBJ2-1, with D possibly TRBD2 on 5 matching bases. CDR1 is SEHNR, CDR2 FQNEAQ, per germline (reference sequence). This CDR3 is built from 18 residues. Trimming took off 5 bases at V and 0 bases at J, with 20 bases between the two ends. The CDR3 nucleotides are TGTGCCAGCAGCGTTGGGGTAGGCGAGGGCTCCTCCTACAATGAGCAGTTCTTC. It specifies CASSVGVGEGSSYNEQFF. Drawing the rest from reference TRBV7-9 and TRBJ2-1, the complete variable domain is DTGVSQNPRHKITKRGQNVTFRCDPISEHNRLYWYRQTLGQGPEFLTYFQNEAQLEKSRLLSDRFSAERPKGSFSTLEIQRTEQGDSAMYLCASSVGVGEGSSYNEQFFGPGTRLTVL.

This clone was counted between two and nine times. V gene TRBV6-6 combines with J gene TRBJ1-1; 8 nucleotides align to TRBD1. Germline values: CDR1 MNHNY, CDR2 SVGAGI (reference sequence). The CDR3 runs 13 residues. After removal of 8 bases from V and 5 bases from J, the junction contained 7 bases not matched to a gene. The DNA for the CDR3 is TGTGCCAGCTCCCTGACAGGGGATACTGAAGCTTTCTTT. Translating it yields CASSLTGDTEAFF.

V usage is TRBV27 and J usage is TRBJ2-7; the D call may be TRBD1 or TRBD2 (5 bases each). CDR3 length: 19 amino acids. V shed 5 bases and J shed 1 base, with 27 bases lying between them. Germline V CDR1 and CDR2: MNHEY, SMNVEV (reference sequence). CDR3 in DNA: TGTGCCAGCAGTCTCCTCGGACTGGGGGAAAGTGCAGGATCCTACGAGCAGTACTTC. This sequence encodes CASSLLGLGESAGSYEQYF.

V usage is TRBV30 and J usage is TRBJ1-1; unclear D gene. This CDR3 spans 15 amino acids. Trimming removed 3 bases at V and 0 bases at J, with 14 bases between. The germline V gene encodes CDR1 GTSNPN and CDR2 SVGIG (reference sequence). CDR3 amino acids: CAWRLKASMNTEAFF. The CDR3 coding sequence is TGTGCCTGGAGATTGAAGGCATCTATGAACACTGAAGCTTTCTTT.

This clone showed up just a few times. The chain combines TRBV6-6 with TRBJ2-2; D unclear. V was cut by 8 bases and J by 4 bases, with 2 bases left in between. Germline CDR1 reads MNHNY; CDR2 reads SVGAGI (reference sequence). The CDR3 length is 10 residues. CDR3 protein: CASGTGELFF. The CDR3 DNA is TGTGCCAGCGGCACCGGGGAGCTGTTTTTT.

The CDR3 coding sequence is TGTGCCATCAGTGAGTCTAAGGCTAGCAGTCACAATGAGCAGTTCTTC. Translated: CAISESKASSHNEQFF. The chain couples TRBV10-3 to TRBJ2-1; possibly TRBD2 for D (5 bases). The CDR3 consists of 16 residues. The germline CDR1 and CDR2 sequences are ENHRY and SYGVKD. Trimming took 0 bases from V and 5 from J, leaving 14 bases between them.

This clone was seen only a few times. The chain combines TRBV7-9 with TRBJ2-3; D gene uncertain. This CDR3 is 14 amino acids long. Trimming stripped 3 bases from V and 3 bases from J, with 10 bases between. Germline V gives CDR1 SEHNR, CDR2 FQNEAQ (reference sequence). The CDR3 bases are TGTGCCAGCAGCTTGGGCGAAGGAACAGATACGCAGTATTTT. Its protein product is CASSLGEGTDTQYF.

The V call is TRBV10-3, the J call TRBJ2-7, with 9 bases matching TRBD1. The germline gives CDR1 ENHRY, CDR2 SYGVKD. V was pared by 3 bases and J by 7 bases, with 4 bases of the junction left unmatched. This CDR3 contains 13 residues. In nucleotides, the CDR3 is TGTGCCATCAGTGACCGGGACAGGGAAGAGCAGTACTTC. Translating it yields CAISDRDREEQYF.

This clone was observed a few times. The chain has TRBV29-1 and TRBJ1-2; no clear D. V dropped 1 base and J dropped 5 bases, with 5 bases sitting between them. CDR1 SQVTM and CDR2 ANQGSEA come from the germline V gene. The CDR3 covers 11 residues. The CDR3 nucleotides are TGCAGCGTTGAAGCACGGTATGGCTACACCTTC. It codes for CSVEARYGYTF.

This chain connects TRBV11-2 to TRBJ1-2; TRBD1 is a possible D gene (5 bases). The CDR3 totals 15 residues. V lost 4 bases, J lost 4 bases, and 16 bases lay in between. In germline, CDR1 is SGHAT, CDR2 FQNNGV. CDR3 in DNA: TGTGCCAGCAGCTGGAAAAAGGGACCTATCTATGGCTACACCTTC. This translates into CASSWKKGPIYGYTF.

With respect to this clone: The sample carries other DNA sequences with the same CDR3. The chain joins TRBV5-6 to TRBJ2-7; D gene ambiguous. The CDR3 is made up of 13 amino acids. The V end was cut by 3 bases, the J end by 0 bases, with 7 bases between. CDR1 and CDR2 from the germline V gene are SGHDT and YYEEEE. CDR3 protein: CASSSGSSYEQYF. The CDR3 nucleotides read TGTGCCAGCAGCTCCGGCAGCTCCTACGAGCAGTACTTC. Based on the CDR3 plus reference TRBV5-6 and TRBJ2-7, the full variable domain is DAGVTQSPTHLIKTRGQQVTLRCSPKSGHDTVSWYQQALGQGPQFIFQYYEEEERQRGNFPDRFSGHQFPNYSSELNVNALLLGDSALYLCASSSGSSYEQYFGPGTRLTVT.

CDR3 bases: TGCAGCGTTGAGCTGCCAGGACAGCTAGCCTACAATGAGCAGTTCTTC. This codes for CSVELPGQLAYNEQFF. The chain has TRBV29-1 and TRBJ2-1, with TRBD1 as a possible D gene (6 bases). Per the germline V gene, CDR1 is SQVTM and CDR2 is ANQGSEA. The V end was cut by 3 bases, the J end by 2 bases, with 17 bases between. This CDR3 is 16 amino acids long.

The CDR3, as DNA: TGCAGCATAAACCGGGGAGTTTATGGCTACACCTTC. Translating gives CSINRGVYGYTF. The chain recombines TRBV29-1 with TRBJ1-2; the D is unclear. The CDR3 runs 12 residues. Trimming cost V 8 bases and J 5 bases, with 15 bases left between them. The germline gives CDR1 SQVTM, CDR2 ANQGSEA.

The chain carries TRBV29-1 and TRBJ2-5; possibly TRBD2 for D (5 bases). Germline CDR1 and CDR2: SQVTM and ANQGSEA. V was pared by 2 bases and J by 7 bases, with 11 bases between. The CDR3 extends over 12 amino acids. The CDR3 DNA reads as TGCAGCGTTGAACTCGGGGTGGCGACCCAGTACTTC. It is translated as CSVELGVATQYF.

The chain couples TRBV5-1 to TRBJ2-1; 11 bases agree with TRBD2. Per germline, CDR1 SGHRS and CDR2 YFSETQ. This CDR3 has 15 residues. V shed 4 bases, J shed 5 bases, and the junction held 5 bases outside the gene matches. CDR3 sequence (DNA): TGCGCCAGCAGCGTGGGACTAGCGGCTAACAATGAGCAGTTCTTC. Translation gives CASSVGLAANNEQFF. Supplemented by reference TRBV5-1 and TRBJ2-1, the full variable domain reads KAGVTQTPRYLIKTRGQQVTLSCSPISGHRSVSWYQQTPGQGLQFLFEYFSETQRNKGNFPGRFSGRQFSNSRSEMNVSTLELGDSALYLCASSVGLAANNEQFFGPGTRLTVL.

The chain combines TRBV7-6 with TRBJ2-1; D may be TRBD2 (5 bases). In germline, CDR1 is SGHVS, CDR2 FNYEAQ. V was clipped by 2 bases and J by 10 bases, with 18 bases between them. The CDR3 has 15 residues. CDR3 bases: TGTGCCAGCAGCTTACGGCGGGCTGGCTTAGAGGAGCAGTTCTTC. It codes for CASSLRRAGLEEQFF.

The CDR3 DNA sequence: TGTGCCAGCAGGCATGGACAGACCTCCTACGAGCAGTACTTC. It specifies CASRHGQTSYEQYF. The chain carries TRBV7-8 and TRBJ2-7; D is possibly TRBD1 (6 bases). The germline V and J ends were trimmed by 6 bases and 0 bases, with 12 bases remaining between them. The CDR3 has 14 residues. Per the germline V gene, CDR1 is SGHVS and CDR2 is FQNEAQ.